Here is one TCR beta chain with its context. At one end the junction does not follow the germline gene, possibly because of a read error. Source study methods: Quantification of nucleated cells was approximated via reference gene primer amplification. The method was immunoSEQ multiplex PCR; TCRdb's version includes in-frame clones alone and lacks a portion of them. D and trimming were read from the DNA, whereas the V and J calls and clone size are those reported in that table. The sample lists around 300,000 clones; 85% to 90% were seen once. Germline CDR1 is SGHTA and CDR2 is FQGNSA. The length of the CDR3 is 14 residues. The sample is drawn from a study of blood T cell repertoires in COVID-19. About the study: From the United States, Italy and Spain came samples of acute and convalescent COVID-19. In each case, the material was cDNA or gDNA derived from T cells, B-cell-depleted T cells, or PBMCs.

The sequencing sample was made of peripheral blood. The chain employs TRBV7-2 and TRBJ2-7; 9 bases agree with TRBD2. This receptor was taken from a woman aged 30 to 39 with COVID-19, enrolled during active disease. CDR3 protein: CASRLAGVGPEQYF. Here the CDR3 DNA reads TGTGCCAGCAGATTAGCGGGAGTAGGACCCGAGCAGTACTTC.